This TCR beta chain originates from a study of blood T cell repertoires in COVID-19. The overall study: Samples of COVID-19 (acute and convalescent) were obtained from the United States, Italy and Spain. PBMCs, B-cell-depleted T cells, or T cells were the source of the cDNA or gDNA that made up the material.

The authors' processing: Counts of nucleated cells, estimated from reference gene primer amplification, were obtained. Profiling relied on immunoSEQ multiplex PCR, and the TCRdb table lists in-frame clones only, not all of them. That table supplies the V and J calls and clone size; D and trimming were determined from the DNA. The sample holds about 250,000 clones, 70% to 90% seen once. This clone occurred once. The receptor's source is a woman in her 40s who had recovered from COVID-19. Material for sequencing was peripheral blood.

CDR3 loop: CASSAPGTGPPEETQYF. The CDR3 DNA sequence: TGTGCCAGCAGCGCCCCCGGGACAGGGCCCCCCGAGGAGACCCAGTACTTC. V gene TRBV9 combines with J gene TRBJ2-5; the match to TRBD1 covers 9 bases. With 3 bases clipped from V and 5 bases from J, the junction kept 14 bases outside the gene matches. CDR3 length: 17 residues. Germline V lookup: CDR1 SGDLS, CDR2 YYNGEE.